These 6 T cell receptor beta chains share one sample of origin, sequenced in a study of cytomegalovirus exposure and HLA in healthy donors. The PCR ran on 60 Vbeta and 13 Jbeta primers. Using immunoSEQ multiplex PCR, the repertoire was profiled, and TCRdb retains in-frame clones only, with some absent. Of 150,000 to 200,000 clones in the sample, 70% to 90% were seen once. The specimen sequenced was PBMCs. The origin of the receptors is a man aged 18-30 years in good health and CMV-seropositive.

CDR3 sequence (DNA): TGTGCCAGTAGTATAGCAGGGTCGAGAAACACCATATATTTT. This sequence encodes CASSIAGSRNTIYF. V usage is TRBV19 and J usage is TRBJ1-3; the D gene is possibly TRBD1 (5 bases). Looked up from germline, CDR1 is LNHDA and CDR2 is SQIVND (reference sequence). This CDR3 is 14 amino acids long. The V end lost 1 base, the J end lost 5 bases, and 9 bases lay between the germline ends.

This rearrangement joins TRBV23-1 to TRBJ2-7, with a tentative D call TRBD1 (6 bases). TRBV23-1 has ORF status, its function being uncertain. Trimming took 6 bases from V and 7 from J, leaving 16 bases between them. The CDR3 is 13 residues long. CDR3 DNA sequence: TGCGCCAGCAGGGACAGCGCCCTGGGAGAGCAGTACTTC. Translation: CASRDSALGEQYF.

The rearrangement uses TRBV18 and TRBJ2-3; 10 nucleotides align to TRBD1. The CDR3 sequence is 17 residues long. V was pared by 5 bases and J by 7 bases, with 15 bases of the junction left unmatched. CDR1 and CDR2 (germline): KGHSH, LQKENI. CDR3 DNA sequence: TGTGCCAGCTCAATACTTCCTACCGGGACAGGGGAGAATACGCAGTATTTT. Translating it yields CASSILPTGTGENTQYF.

The rearrangement joins TRBV18 to TRBJ1-3, with TRBD1 matching 7 bases. Germline V gives CDR1 KGHSH, CDR2 LQKENI. The V gene end was trimmed by 3 bases and the J gene end by 0 bases; junction bases not matched to a gene: 5. The CDR3 is 16 amino acids. The CDR3 nucleotides read TGTGCCAGCTCACCCCAGGGGGTGCTCTCTGGAAACACCATATATTTT. This translates into CASSPQGVLSGNTIYF.

The chain uses TRBV5-1 and TRBJ2-7; TRBD2 agrees at 7 bases. Unmatched junction bases numbered 8, after V lost 1 base and J lost 7 bases. Germline V lookup: CDR1 SGHRS, CDR2 YFSETQ. This CDR3 spans 14 amino acids. The DNA of the CDR3 is TGCGCCAGCAGCTTGTACAGCGGGGAGGGGGAGCAGTACTTC. Amino acids: CASSLYSGEGEQYF.

The J gene is TRBJ2-7, the V gene TRBV10-3, with 9 bases aligning to TRBD2. This CDR3 region has 18 residues. V trimming: 6 bases; J trimming: 3 bases; junction bases outside the gene matches: 18. The germline V gene encodes CDR1 ENHRY and CDR2 SYGVKD. CDR3 loop: CAISDEIGTSSRLYEQYF. Here the CDR3 DNA reads TGTGCCATCAGCGACGAAATCGGGACTAGCTCGCGGCTCTACGAGCAGTACTTC.